Here is one T cell receptor (beta chain) with its context. Its antigen remains unidentified. This sample stems from a study of shared clonotypes between healthy human individuals. Study at large: Contributing individuals were a couple of females and a few males aged 18 to 49. Study-wide results and caveats: The authors sampled blood alone, and tissue repertoires likely differ. Few donors limited the genetic and exposure-history diversity represented.

Running of the assay took place at deep level. The protocol was immunoSEQ multiplex PCR, while the TCRdb copy is restricted to in-frame clones and leaves out a portion. The profile covers approximately 500,000 clones, with around 79% appearing a single time and over 10% taken by the ten largest. Germline V gene lookup returns CDR1 SNHLY and CDR2 FYNNEI. Trimming removed 4 bases at V and 0 bases at J, with 17 bases between. The CDR3 loop spans 17 amino acids. Material: PBMCs. The chain combines TRBV2 with TRBJ2-3; D perhaps matches TRBD2 (6 bases). The source is a woman aged 40 to 50 in good health. Some clones in this sample may be carry-over from other donors' samples. The chain's CDR3 is CASSALLGGTSTDTQYF. The CDR3 nucleotides read TGTGCCAGCAGTGCCCTCCTGGGCGGGACTAGCACAGATACGCAGTATTTT.